This T cell receptor (beta chain) was captured by sequencing in a study of T cells in Graves' hyperthyroidism and ophthalmopathy. Study-wide results and caveats: Most thyroid clonotypes expanded above 0.001 were also detected in blood.

Blood was obtained at the first hyperthyroidism diagnosis, which preceded any ophthalmopathy symptoms. Germline-derived CDR1 and CDR2 are GTSNPN and SVGIG (reference sequence). V was pared by 0 bases and J by 2 bases, with 14 bases between. This CDR3 has 15 amino acids. Researchers amplified the TCR beta CDR3 regions from RNA transcripts. With the HTBI primer set, the TCR CDR3 went through a first round of RT-PCR. TCRdb redid the calling of the multiplex PCR reads with MiXCR, one entry per CDR3 protein. The sample has 690,000 or so distinct CDR3 sequences; over 15% are singletons. This clonotype was seen repeatedly, ten times or more. Its antigen remains unidentified.

The origin of this receptor is a woman aged 45 to 65 with Graves' hyperthyroidism that later progressed to Graves' ophthalmopathy. J is TRBJ2-7 and V is TRBV30, with D possibly matching TRBD2 (7 bases). The sequencing sample was made of blood. CDR3 nucleotide sequence: TGTGCCTGGAGTGTAATCCGGCGGGGGCCCTACGAGCAGTACTTC. Protein product: CAWSVIRRGPYEQYF.